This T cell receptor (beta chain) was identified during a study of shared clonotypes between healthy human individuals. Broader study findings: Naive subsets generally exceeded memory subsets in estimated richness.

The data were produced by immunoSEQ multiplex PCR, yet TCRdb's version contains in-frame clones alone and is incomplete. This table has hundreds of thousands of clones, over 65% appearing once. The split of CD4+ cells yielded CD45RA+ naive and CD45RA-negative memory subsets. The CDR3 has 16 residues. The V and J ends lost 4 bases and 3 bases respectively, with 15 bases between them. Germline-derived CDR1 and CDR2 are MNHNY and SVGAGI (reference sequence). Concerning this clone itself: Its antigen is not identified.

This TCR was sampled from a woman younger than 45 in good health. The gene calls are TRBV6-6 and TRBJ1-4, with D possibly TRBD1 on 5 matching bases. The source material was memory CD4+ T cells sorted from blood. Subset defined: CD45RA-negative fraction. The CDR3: CASSSARDRANEKLFF. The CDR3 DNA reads TGTGCCAGCAGTTCTGCCCGGGACCGTGCTAATGAAAAACTGTTTTTT.